Presented here are 6 T cell receptor beta chains from one specimen sequenced in a study of cytomegalovirus exposure and HLA in healthy donors. The PCR contained 60 Vbeta and 13 Jbeta primers. Profiling relied on immunoSEQ multiplex PCR, and the TCRdb table lists in-frame clones only, not all of them. The sample lists approximately 89,000 clones, approximately 76% seen once, with just over 1.4% in the top ten. The sequenced material came from PBMCs. Every receptor here comes from a male donor in good health and CMV-seronegative.

The chain uses TRBV5-1 and TRBJ2-7; D may be TRBD2 (6 bases). With 2 bases removed from V and 4 bases from J, the gap between germline ends came to 7 bases. Germline values: CDR1 SGHRS, CDR2 YFSETQ. CDR3 size: 12 residues. The CDR3: CASSFAGYEQYF. The CDR3 DNA follows: TGCGCCAGCAGCTTTGCGGGGTACGAGCAGTACTTC.

This clone has just one count. The rearrangement links TRBV28 to TRBJ1-1; maybe TRBD1 (5 bases). Germline V gene sequence: CDR1 MDHEN, CDR2 SYDVKM. V shed 2 bases and J shed 3 bases, with 7 bases lying between them. CDR3 length equals 13 residues. The CDR3 here is CASSLRGDTEAFF. The CDR3 nucleotides are TGTGCCAGCAGTTTACGGGGGGACACTGAAGCTTTCTTT.

The rearrangement joins TRBV5-1 to TRBJ2-7, with a possible D match to TRBD2 (5 bases). The CDR3 runs to 12 residues. Germline loops: CDR1 SGHRS, CDR2 YFSETQ. V was clipped by 4 bases and J by 5 bases, with 10 bases between them. This chain's CDR3 is CASSAGVNEQYF. DNA of the CDR3: TGCGCCAGCAGCGCGGGCGTCAACGAGCAGTACTTC.

The count of this clone is one. J is TRBJ2-1 and V is TRBV5-4; D is uncertain. The CDR3 is 16 residues long. Looked up from germline, CDR1 is SGHNT and CDR2 is YYREEE (reference sequence). V lost 0 bases and J 2 bases, leaving 12 bases between the germline ends. As DNA, the CDR3 is TGTGCCAGCAGCTTGGCGCAACGATCTACCTACAATGAGCAGTTCTTC. Protein product: CASSLAQRSTYNEQFF.

V is TRBV27 and J is TRBJ1-2; 8 nucleotides match TRBD1. This CDR3 region has 15 residues. Germline CDR1 is MNHEY and CDR2 is SMNVEV (reference sequence). The junction had 6 bases not matched to a gene; V was cut back by 6 bases and J by 0 bases. CDR3 nucleotide sequence: TGTGCCAGCAGCCCCCGGGACAGGCCTAACTATGGCTACACCTTC. Translated: CASSPRDRPNYGYTF.

This clone was found a few times. CDR3 DNA: TGCGCCAGCATGACTAGCGGGAAAGAGACCCAGTACTTC. This encodes CASMTSGKETQYF. This sequence joins TRBV5-1 and TRBJ2-5; 11 bases line up with TRBD2. The length of the CDR3 is 13 residues. Germline V CDR1 and CDR2: SGHRS, YFSETQ. V gave up 6 bases and J gave up 3 bases; unmatched junction bases: 1.